The source of this TCR beta chain is a study of T cells in Graves' hyperthyroidism and ophthalmopathy. The sample holds many counts of this clonotype. Its antigen is currently unknown. Those patients with uncontrolled infection, other autoimmune disease, pregnancy or lactation were excluded. Study results and caveats: Researchers found most expanded thyroid clonotypes above 0.001 in blood as well.

Germline CDR1 and CDR2: SQVTM and ANQGSEA. The CDR3 runs 12 residues. Amplification targeted TCR beta CDR3 regions from RNA transcripts. First-round RT-PCR with HTBI primers amplified the TCR CDR3 region. TCRdb independently ran MiXCR on the multiplex PCR reads; one entry per CDR3 protein. The sample carries some 600,000 distinct CDR3 sequences, about 14% recorded once. The chain has TRBV29-1 and TRBJ1-2; a weak D match, TRBD1 (6 bases). The sample comprised blood. The clonotype comes from a woman aged 30 to 39 with Graves' hyperthyroidism that later progressed to Graves' ophthalmopathy. This CDR3 reads CTTWRGADGYTF. DNA of the CDR3: TGCACCACCTGGAGGGGGGCGGATGGCTACACCTTC. Supplemented by reference TRBV29-1 and TRBJ1-2, the full variable domain reads SAVISQKPSRDICQRGTSLTIQCQVDSQVTMMFWYRQQPGQSLTLIATANQGSEATYESGFVIDKFPISRPNLTFSTLTVSNMSPEDSSIYLCTTWRGADGYTFGSGTRLTVV.